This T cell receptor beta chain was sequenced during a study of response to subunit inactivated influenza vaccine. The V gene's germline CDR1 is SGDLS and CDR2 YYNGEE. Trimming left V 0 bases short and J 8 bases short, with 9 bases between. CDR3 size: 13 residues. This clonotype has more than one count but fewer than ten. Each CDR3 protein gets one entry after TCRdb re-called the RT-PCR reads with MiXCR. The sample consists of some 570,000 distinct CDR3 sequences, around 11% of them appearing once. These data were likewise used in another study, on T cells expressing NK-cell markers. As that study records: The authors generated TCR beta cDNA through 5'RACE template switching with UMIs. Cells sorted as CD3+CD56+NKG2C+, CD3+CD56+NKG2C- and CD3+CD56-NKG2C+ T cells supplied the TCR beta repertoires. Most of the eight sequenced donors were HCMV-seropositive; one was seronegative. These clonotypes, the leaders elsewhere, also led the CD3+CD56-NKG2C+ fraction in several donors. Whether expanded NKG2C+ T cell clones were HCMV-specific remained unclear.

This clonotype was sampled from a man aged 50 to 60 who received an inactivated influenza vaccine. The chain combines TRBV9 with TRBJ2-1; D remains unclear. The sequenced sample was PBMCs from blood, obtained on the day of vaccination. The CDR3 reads CASSVGGADEQFF. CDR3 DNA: TGTGCCAGCAGCGTAGGGGGTGCCGATGAGCAGTTCTTC.